This is a list of T cell receptor beta chains from one sample in a study of Ad26.COV2.S vaccination and SARS-CoV-2 variants. Only in-frame clones appear in the TCRdb table, and some are missing; sequencing was by immunoSEQ multiplex PCR. The table records roughly 700,000 clones, around 89% of them present only once. Sample: peripheral blood, taken in a trial of Ad26.COV2.S vaccine versus placebo. These receptor sequences come from a person between 18 and 60 years old who received the Ad26.COV2.S COVID-19 vaccine or a placebo. Each CDR3 is given with its conserved first and last residue. Fields, in order: J gene, D gene, clone size, V gene, CDR3 DNA, CDR3 protein. D genes are given only for firm matches. The size of a clone is reported for some rows only, either as once, few or many, or as a class for expanded clones.

J: TRBJ1-6
D: TRBD1
size: -
V: TRBV27
DNA: TGTGCCAGCACGGCACAGGGGAATTCACCCCTCCACTTT
CDR3: CASTAQGNSPLHF

J: TRBJ1-5
D: -
size: -
V: TRBV5-5
DNA: TGTGCCAGCAGTAGACGGGGAGATCAGCCCCAGCATTTT
CDR3: CASSRRGDQPQHF

J: TRBJ2-5
D: -
size: -
V: TRBV19
DNA: TGTGCCAGTAGGGGCCAGTGGAGAGAGACCCAGTACTTC
CDR3: CASRGQWRETQYF

J: TRBJ2-7
D: -
size: few
V: TRBV6-5
DNA: TGTGCCAGCAGTTCGATAGATACCTACGAGCAGTACTTC
CDR3: CASSSIDTYEQYF

J: TRBJ1-2
D: -
size: -
V: TRBV6-2/TRBV6-3
DNA: TGTGCCAGCAGTTACCTTCCCGTTGTGGGCTACACCTTC
CDR3: CASSYLPVVGYTF

J: TRBJ2-5
D: TRBD2
size: -
V: TRBV7-9
DNA: TGTGCCAGCAGTCTAGGCTACTTAGCGGGGGGAGAGACCCAGTACTTC
CDR3: CASSLGYLAGGETQYF

J: TRBJ1-2
D: -
size: -
V: TRBV5-1
DNA: TGCGCCAGCAGCTTGACGGGCTATGGCTACACCTTC
CDR3: CASSLTGYGYTF

J: TRBJ1-3
D: TRBD1
size: -
V: TRBV18
DNA: TGTGCCAGCTCACCCACGGGACAGGGAGGTGACACCATATATTTT
CDR3: CASSPTGQGGDTIYF

J: TRBJ1-3
D: -
size: -
V: TRBV6-2/TRBV6-3
DNA: TGTGCCAGCAGTTACAGCGGGGGCCGTGGAAACACCATATATTTT
CDR3: CASSYSGGRGNTIYF

J: TRBJ1-6
D: TRBD1
size: -
V: TRBV10-3
DNA: TGTGCCATCAGGGGACAGGGATCTTCACCCCTCCACTTT
CDR3: CAIRGQGSSPLHF

J: TRBJ2-3
D: -
size: -
V: TRBV5-8
DNA: TGTGCCAGCAGCTTGTGGGGTGGGCCCACAGATACGCAGTATTTT
CDR3: CASSLWGGPTDTQYF

J: TRBJ2-1
D: TRBD2
size: many
V: TRBV19
DNA: TGTGCCAGTAGCCGTACTAGCGGGAGTTTCAGTGAGCAGTTCTTC
CDR3: CASSRTSGSFSEQFF

J: TRBJ1-2
D: -
size: -
V: TRBV10-1
DNA: TGCGCCAGCAGCCCCACAGGGAGGCATGGCTACACCTTC
CDR3: CASSPTGRHGYTF

J: TRBJ2-3
D: TRBD1
size: -
V: TRBV19
DNA: TGTGCCAGTAGTATAGGGGGACAGGGACGAGATACGCAGTATTTT
CDR3: CASSIGGQGRDTQYF

J: TRBJ2-2
D: -
size: -
V: TRBV6-1
DNA: TGTGCCAGCAGTGAGTCTCTCTTTATGCAGGGAAGCGGCACCGGGGAGCTGTTTTTT
CDR3: CASSESLFMQGSGTGELFF

J: TRBJ1-1
D: -
size: -
V: TRBV18
DNA: TGTGCCAGCTCACCACCGACAGGTGTAGCTTTCTTT
CDR3: CASSPPTGVAFF

J: TRBJ2-3
D: -
size: -
V: TRBV5-8
DNA: TGTGCCAGCAGCTTGAATCGAAACACAGATACGCAGTATTTT
CDR3: CASSLNRNTDTQYF

J: TRBJ1-1
D: -
size: -
V: TRBV18
DNA: TGTGCCAGCTCACCACGCCCGGAGAACACTGAAGCTTTCTTT
CDR3: CASSPRPENTEAFF

J: TRBJ1-1
D: TRBD1
size: -
V: TRBV15
DNA: TGTGCCACCAGCAGAGGGACAGGGGGCTTGGGTACTGAAGCTTTCTTT
CDR3: CATSRGTGGLGTEAFF

J: TRBJ2-2
D: -
size: -
V: TRBV2
DNA: TGTGCCAGCAGAACAGGGCAACGGGAGCTGTTTTTT
CDR3: CASRTGQRELFF

J: TRBJ2-2
D: -
size: -
V: TRBV24-1
DNA: TGTGCCACCAGTGAGGCAGGGGCCCCGAACACCGGGGAGCTGTTTTTT
CDR3: CATSEAGAPNTGELFF

J: TRBJ2-7
D: TRBD1
size: -
V: TRBV11-2
DNA: TGTGCCAGCAGCTTAGAGACAGGGGGGTCCTACGAGCAGTACTTC
CDR3: CASSLETGGSYEQYF

J: TRBJ1-6
D: -
size: -
V: TRBV24-1
DNA: TGTGCCACCAGTGAAGGAGGGTCCTCACCCCTCCACTTT
CDR3: CATSEGGSSPLHF

J: TRBJ1-1
D: TRBD1
size: -
V: TRBV7-8
DNA: TGTGCCAGCAGCCCGGTGGACAGGGCCATGAACACTGAAGCTTTCTTT
CDR3: CASSPVDRAMNTEAFF

J: TRBJ1-6
D: TRBD1
size: -
V: TRBV5-5
DNA: TGTGCCAGCAGCTTGTTGGGGACAGTGAGCCAGGTCCTCCACTTT
CDR3: CASSLLGTVSQVLHF

J: TRBJ2-2
D: TRBD2
size: -
V: TRBV5-5
DNA: TGTGCCAGCATCCTCACTGGCAGACTAGCGGCCACCGGGGAGCTGTTTTTT
CDR3: CASILTGRLAATGELFF

J: TRBJ2-1
D: -
size: -
V: TRBV24-1
DNA: TGTGCCACCAGTGATTTGTCGGGGAATGAGCAGTTCTTC
CDR3: CATSDLSGNEQFF

J: TRBJ2-2
D: TRBD2
size: -
V: TRBV5-1
DNA: TGCGCCAGCAGCTCCGGACTAGCGGGAGGAACCGGGGAGCTGTTTTTT
CDR3: CASSSGLAGGTGELFF

J: TRBJ2-3
D: -
size: few
V: TRBV15
DNA: TGTGCCACCAGCCCCGGAGGGAGGGGGCGCGCAGATACGCAGTATTTT
CDR3: CATSPGGRGRADTQYF

J: TRBJ2-7
D: -
size: -
V: TRBV5-1
DNA: TGCGCCAGCAGCTTGGCCCATACCACCTACGAGCAGTACTTC
CDR3: CASSLAHTTYEQYF

J: TRBJ1-2
D: -
size: -
V: TRBV30
DNA: TGTGCCTGGAGACTAAAGGGGGTGTACTATGGCTACACCTTC
CDR3: CAWRLKGVYYGYTF

J: TRBJ1-5
D: -
size: -
V: TRBV5-8
DNA: TGTGCCAGCAGCTTGGGGGGTTTCGGCAATCAGCCCCAGCATTTT
CDR3: CASSLGGFGNQPQHF

J: TRBJ2-3
D: TRBD2
size: -
V: TRBV3-1/TRBV3-2
DNA: TGTGCCAGCAGCCAAGTCCGACTAGCGGGGGGGAGTACGCAGTATTTT
CDR3: CASSQVRLAGGSTQYF

J: TRBJ2-5
D: TRBD1
size: -
V: TRBV6-5
DNA: TGTGCCAGCAGTTACCCGCGGACAGGAGCGAAAGAGACCCAGTACTTC
CDR3: CASSYPRTGAKETQYF

J: TRBJ2-1
D: -
size: -
V: TRBV6-5
DNA: TGTGCCAGCAGTTACCTGCGGGCGACGACCTACAATGAGCAGTTCTTC
CDR3: CASSYLRATTYNEQFF